This T cell receptor (beta chain) was captured in a study of T cell responses to AZD1222 COVID-19 vaccine. Study-wide background: Pooling of second doses given at about 4 or about 12 weeks was done. Notes on the study in general: The study identified only five or six AZD1222 recipients as seropositive at baseline. Spike-specific TCR breadth and depth both grew after two AZD1222 doses.

Profiling relied on immunoSEQ multiplex PCR, and the TCRdb table lists in-frame clones only, not all of them. Of about 87,000 clones listed, 70% to 90% are singletons. The V end lost 6 bases, the J end lost 6 bases, and 12 bases lay between the germline ends. The CDR3 consists of 12 residues. CDR1 and CDR2 from the germline V gene are MDHEN and SYDVKM. With regard to this clone: Its specificity is unknown.

The genes are TRBV28 and TRBJ2-7, with D unresolved. This clonotype was obtained from an adult in good health. Sequencing was performed on peripheral blood, taken on day 0 of AZD1222 vaccination. The CDR3 sequence is CASSLFWGEQYF. The DNA for the CDR3 is TGTGCCAGCAGCCTTTTTTGGGGCGAGCAGTACTTC.